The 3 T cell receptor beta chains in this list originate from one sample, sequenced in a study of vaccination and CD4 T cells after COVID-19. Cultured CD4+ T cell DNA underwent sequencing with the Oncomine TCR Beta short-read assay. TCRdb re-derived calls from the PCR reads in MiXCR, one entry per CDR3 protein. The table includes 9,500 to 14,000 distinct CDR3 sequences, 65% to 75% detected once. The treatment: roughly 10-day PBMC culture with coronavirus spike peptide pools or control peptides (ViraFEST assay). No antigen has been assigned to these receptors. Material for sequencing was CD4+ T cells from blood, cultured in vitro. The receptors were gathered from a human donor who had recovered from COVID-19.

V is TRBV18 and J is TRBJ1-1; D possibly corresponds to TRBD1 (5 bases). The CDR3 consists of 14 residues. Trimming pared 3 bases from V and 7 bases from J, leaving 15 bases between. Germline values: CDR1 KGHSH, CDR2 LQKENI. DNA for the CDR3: TGTGCCAGCTCACCGAGGGCCGACAGACTTGAAGCTTTCTTT. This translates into CASSPRADRLEAFF.

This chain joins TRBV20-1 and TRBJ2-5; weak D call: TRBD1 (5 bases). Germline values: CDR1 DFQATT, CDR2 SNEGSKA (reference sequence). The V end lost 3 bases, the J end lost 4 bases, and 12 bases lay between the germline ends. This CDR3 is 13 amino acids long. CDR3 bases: TGCAGTGCTAGCAGGGTAGTGAGAGAGACCCAGTACTTC. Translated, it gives CSASRVVRETQYF.

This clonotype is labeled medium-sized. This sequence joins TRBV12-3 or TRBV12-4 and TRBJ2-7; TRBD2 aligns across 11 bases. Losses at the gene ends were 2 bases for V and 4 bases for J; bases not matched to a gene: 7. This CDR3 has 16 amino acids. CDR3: CASSLSTGLAGYEQYF. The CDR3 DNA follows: TGTGCCAGCAGTTTATCTACCGGACTAGCGGGTTACGAGCAGTACTTC.